The entry below describes one T cell receptor beta chain. No antigen is known for it. As for time point: blood 2 weeks post-SBRT. This sample's treatment: 15 Gy SBRT to primary tumor, nephrectomy 4 weeks later. The data originate from a study of radiation and T cells in renal cell carcinoma. Germline V gene sequence: CDR1 MNHEY, CDR2 SVGAGI. This CDR3 is 13 amino acids long. Trimming left V 3 bases short and J 8 bases short, with 13 bases between. Regarding the study as a whole: Without pretreatment biopsies, baseline tumor clonotype presence was undetermined.

Produced via immunoSEQ multiplex PCR; TCRdb's table is partial and in-frame only. In the table there are more than 150,000 clones, roughly 89% of which are singletons. Sequences were derived from blood, sampled from a patient whose treatment included radiotherapy and nephrectomy. The source of this sequence is a woman aged 50 to 65 with renal cell carcinoma. The chain uses TRBV6-5 and TRBJ1-2; D is ambiguous. CDR3 DNA: TGTGCCAGCAGTTATAGCCAGAGTGGGGGCTACACCTTC. Amino acids: CASSYSQSGGYTF.